Shown below are 13 T cell receptor beta chains from a single sample sequenced in a study of cytotoxic CD8 clonotypes in ibrutinib-treated CLL. The protocol was immunoSEQ multiplex PCR, while the TCRdb copy is restricted to in-frame clones and leaves out a portion. This repertoire shows some 140,000 clones, about four fifths found once; its top ten account for more than 10%. Here the sequenced sample was PBMCs, taken after 12 months of ibrutinib treatment. These receptors originate from a human donor with chronic lymphocytic leukemia.

This clone has more than one count but fewer than ten. V and J are TRBV18 and TRBJ1-3; D ambiguous. The CDR3 runs 14 residues. V lost 3 bases and J 8 bases, leaving 14 bases between the germline ends. Germline V gene lookup returns CDR1 KGHSH and CDR2 LQKENI. The CDR3 DNA follows: TGTGCCAGCTCACCCTCGACCCGCGGGGACACCATATATTTT. Amino acids: CASSPSTRGDTIYF.

The chain has TRBV11-3 and TRBJ2-2, with 8 bases lining up with TRBD2. Germline CDR1 SGHNT, CDR2 YENEEA. This CDR3 is built from 17 residues. Germline trimming cut 4 bases from V and 5 bases from J; bases unmatched to any gene: 12. DNA of the CDR3: TGTGCCAGCAGCTCCCGCCCACTAGCGGAACGGACCGGGGAGCTGTTTTTT. This encodes CASSSRPLAERTGELFF. Supplemented by reference TRBV11-3 and TRBJ2-2, the full variable domain reads EAGVVQSPRYKIIEKKQPVAFWCNPISGHNTLYWYLQNLGQGPELLIRYENEEAVDDSQLPKDRFSAERLKGVDSTLKIQPAELGDSAVYLCASSSRPLAERTGELFFGEGSRLTVL.

The chain carries TRBV6-5 and TRBJ2-7, with TRBD1 identical over 9 bases. The CDR3 consists of 12 residues. Looked up from germline, CDR1 is MNHEY and CDR2 is SVGAGI. J gave up 6 bases and V 8 bases, and 5 bases lay outside the gene matches. CDR3 DNA sequence: TGTGCCAGCGAGGGACAGGGTCTCGAGCAGTACTTC. Its protein is CASEGQGLEQYF.

The V and J genes are TRBV5-6 and TRBJ1-1; D uncertain. The CDR3 extends over 14 amino acids. Germline CDR1 and CDR2: SGHDT and YYEEEE. V lost 6 bases, J lost 1 base, and 13 bases lay in between. CDR3 loop: CASNLLHRNTEAFF. The CDR3 nucleotides are TGTGCCAGCAATCTCCTCCACAGGAACACTGAAGCTTTCTTT.

This chain connects TRBV7-2 to TRBJ2-1; D is unclear. Germline V CDR1 and CDR2: SGHTA, FQGNSA. The V and J ends lost 5 bases and 0 bases respectively, with 8 bases between them. CDR3 length: 14 amino acids. The CDR3 loop is CASSISSSYNEQFF. CDR3 nucleotide sequence: TGTGCCAGCAGCATATCGAGCTCCTACAATGAGCAGTTCTTC.

The CDR3 nucleotides read TGCGCCAGCAGCTTGACACCGGGACAGGGTATTTTTATCGATGAGCAGTTCTTC. Its translation: CASSLTPGQGIFIDEQFF. The chain has TRBV5-1 and TRBJ2-1; 9 bases align to TRBD1. The V and J ends lost 1 base and 8 bases, in that order; junction bases with no gene match: 16. Germline V gene sequence: CDR1 SGHRS, CDR2 YFSETQ. The CDR3 sequence is 18 residues long. Full variable domain (remainder filled in from reference TRBV5-1 and TRBJ2-1): KAGVTQTPRYLIKTRGQQVTLSCSPISGHRSVSWYQQTPGQGLQFLFEYFSETQRNKGNFPGRFSGRQFSNSRSEMNVSTLELGDSALYLCASSLTPGQGIFIDEQFFGPGTRLTVL.

The chain uses TRBV4-2 and TRBJ2-5; 16 bases map to TRBD2. V lost 3 bases and J lost 2; bases outside the gene matches: 9. CDR1 is LGHNA, CDR2 YNFKEQ, per germline. This CDR3 contains 19 residues. DNA for the CDR3: TGTGCCAGCAGCCAGCGCCTTGGGACTAGCGGGAGGGGTCAAGAGACCCAGTACTTC. It codes for CASSQRLGTSGRGQETQYF.

This clone was seen a handful of times. The chain links TRBV9 to TRBJ1-5; tentative D call: TRBD1 (5 bases). CDR1 is SGDLS, CDR2 YYNGEE, per germline. V was trimmed by 1 base and J by 5 bases, leaving 10 bases between them. The CDR3 length is 14 residues. The CDR3, as DNA: TGTGCCAGCAGCGTACAGGGTAAGGATCAGCCCCAGCATTTT. This gives the protein CASSVQGKDQPQHF. Full variable domain (outside the CDR3, taken from reference TRBV9 and TRBJ1-5): DSGVTQTPKHLITATGQRVTLRCSPRSGDLSVYWYQQSLDQGLQFLIQYYNGEERAKGNILERFSAQQFPDLHSELNLSSLELGDSALYFCASSVQGKDQPQHFGDGTRLSIL.

This clone was seen only once. The J gene is TRBJ1-4, the V gene TRBV6-6, with TRBD1 matching 7 bases. Germline CDR1 reads MNHNY; CDR2 reads SVGAGI (reference sequence). There are 15 residues in the CDR3. Trimming removed 6 bases from V and 4 bases from J; junction bases left unmatched: 8. CDR3 sequence reads: CASRPRDRDNEKLFF. The CDR3, as DNA: TGTGCCAGCAGGCCCCGCGACAGGGATAATGAAAAACTGTTTTTT.

V gene TRBV13 combines with J gene TRBJ2-3, with 14 bases that match TRBD2. Unmatched junction bases numbered 10, after V lost 5 bases and J lost 0 bases. The CDR3 consists of 19 residues. Germline V lookup: CDR1 PRHDT, CDR2 FYEKMQ (reference sequence). CDR3 sequence: CASSRRLAGGPASTDTQYF. The DNA for the CDR3 is TGTGCCAGCAGCCGAAGACTAGCGGGAGGGCCAGCTAGCACAGATACGCAGTATTTT.

The chain couples TRBV9 to TRBJ2-3; 10 bases fit TRBD2. Germline-derived CDR1 and CDR2 are SGDLS and YYNGEE. The CDR3 length is 16 residues. Trimming removed 0 bases from V and 4 bases from J; junction bases left unmatched: 5. The CDR3 sequence is CASSVGASGSSDTQYF. The CDR3 DNA sequence: TGTGCCAGCAGCGTAGGGGCTAGCGGGAGTTCAGATACGCAGTATTTT.

The chain uses TRBV19 and TRBJ1-1; D is unresolved. Germline V gene sequence: CDR1 LNHDA, CDR2 SQIVND (reference sequence). With 1 base removed from V and 3 bases from J, the gap between germline ends came to 6 bases. The CDR3 has 13 amino acids. The CDR3 spells CASSIGKDTEAFF. The CDR3 region has the DNA TGTGCCAGTAGTATAGGGAAAGACACTGAAGCTTTCTTT.

The rearrangement links TRBV27 to TRBJ2-5; TRBD2 aligns across 9 bases. Losses at the gene ends were 1 base for V and 4 bases for J; bases not matched to a gene: 10. Per the germline V gene, CDR1 is MNHEY and CDR2 is SMNVEV (reference sequence). The CDR3 runs to 17 residues. The CDR3 nucleotides read TGTGCCAGCAGTTTATATGGCGGGAGGGGACTCGGAGAGACCCAGTACTTC. Protein sequence: CASSLYGGRGLGETQYF.